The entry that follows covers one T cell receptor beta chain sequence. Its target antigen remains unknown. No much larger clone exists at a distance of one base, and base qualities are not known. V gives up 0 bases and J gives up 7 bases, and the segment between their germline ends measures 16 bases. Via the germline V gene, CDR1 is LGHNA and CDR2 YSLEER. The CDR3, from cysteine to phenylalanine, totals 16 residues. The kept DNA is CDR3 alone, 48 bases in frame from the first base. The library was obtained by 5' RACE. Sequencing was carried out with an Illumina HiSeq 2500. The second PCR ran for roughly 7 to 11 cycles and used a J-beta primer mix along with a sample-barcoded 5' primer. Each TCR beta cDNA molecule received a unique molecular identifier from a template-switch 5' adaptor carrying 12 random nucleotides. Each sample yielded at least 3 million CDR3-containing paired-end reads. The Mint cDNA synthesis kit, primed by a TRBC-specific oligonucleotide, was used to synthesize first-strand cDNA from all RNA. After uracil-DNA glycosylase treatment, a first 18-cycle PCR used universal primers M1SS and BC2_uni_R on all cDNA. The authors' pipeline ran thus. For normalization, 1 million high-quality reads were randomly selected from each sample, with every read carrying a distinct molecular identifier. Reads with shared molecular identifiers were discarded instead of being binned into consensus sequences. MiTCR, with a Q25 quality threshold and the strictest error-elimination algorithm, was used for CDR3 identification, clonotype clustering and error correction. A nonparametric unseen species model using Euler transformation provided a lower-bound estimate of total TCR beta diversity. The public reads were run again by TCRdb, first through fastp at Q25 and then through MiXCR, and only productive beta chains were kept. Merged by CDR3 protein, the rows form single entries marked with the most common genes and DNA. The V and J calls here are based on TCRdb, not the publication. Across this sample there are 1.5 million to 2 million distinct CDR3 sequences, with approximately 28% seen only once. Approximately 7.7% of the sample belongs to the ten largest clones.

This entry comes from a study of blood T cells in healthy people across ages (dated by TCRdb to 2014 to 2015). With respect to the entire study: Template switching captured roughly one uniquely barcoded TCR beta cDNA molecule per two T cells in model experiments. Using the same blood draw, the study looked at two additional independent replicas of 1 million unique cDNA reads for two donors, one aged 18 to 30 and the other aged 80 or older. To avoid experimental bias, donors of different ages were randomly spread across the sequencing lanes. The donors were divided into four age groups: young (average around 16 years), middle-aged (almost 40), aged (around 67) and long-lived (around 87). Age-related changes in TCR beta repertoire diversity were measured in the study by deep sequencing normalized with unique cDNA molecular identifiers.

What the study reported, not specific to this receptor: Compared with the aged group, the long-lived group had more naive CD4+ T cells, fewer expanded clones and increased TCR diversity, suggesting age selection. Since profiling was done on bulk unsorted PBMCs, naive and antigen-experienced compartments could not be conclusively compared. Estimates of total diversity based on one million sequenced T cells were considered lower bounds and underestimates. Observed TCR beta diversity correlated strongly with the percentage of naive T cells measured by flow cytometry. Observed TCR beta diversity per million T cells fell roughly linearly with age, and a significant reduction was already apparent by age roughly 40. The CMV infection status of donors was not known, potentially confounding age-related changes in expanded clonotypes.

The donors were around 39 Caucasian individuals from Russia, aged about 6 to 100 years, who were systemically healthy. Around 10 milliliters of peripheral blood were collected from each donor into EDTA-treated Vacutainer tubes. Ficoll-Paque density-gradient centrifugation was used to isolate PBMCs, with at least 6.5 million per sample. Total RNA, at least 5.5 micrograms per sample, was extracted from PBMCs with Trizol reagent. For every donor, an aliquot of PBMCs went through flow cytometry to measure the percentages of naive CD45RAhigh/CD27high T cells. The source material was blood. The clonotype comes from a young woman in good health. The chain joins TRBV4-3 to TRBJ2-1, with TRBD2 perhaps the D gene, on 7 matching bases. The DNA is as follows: TGCGCCAGCAGCCAAGATAGGGGGGGCGGTGGGAATGAGCAGTTCTTC. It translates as CASSQDRGGGGNEQFF.